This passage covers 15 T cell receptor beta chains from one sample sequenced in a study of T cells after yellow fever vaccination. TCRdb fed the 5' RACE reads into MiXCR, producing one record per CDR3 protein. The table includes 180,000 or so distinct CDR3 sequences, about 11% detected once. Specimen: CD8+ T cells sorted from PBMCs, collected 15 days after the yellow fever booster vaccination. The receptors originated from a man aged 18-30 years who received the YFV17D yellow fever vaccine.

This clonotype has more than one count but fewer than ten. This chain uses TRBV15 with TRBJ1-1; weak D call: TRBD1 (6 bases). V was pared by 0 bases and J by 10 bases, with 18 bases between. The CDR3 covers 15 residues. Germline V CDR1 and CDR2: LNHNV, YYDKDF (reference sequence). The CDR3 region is CATSRDSPGGQGAFF. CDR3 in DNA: TGTGCCACCAGCAGAGATAGCCCCGGGGGGCAGGGAGCTTTCTTT. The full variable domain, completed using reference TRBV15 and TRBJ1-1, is DAMVIQNPRYQVTQFGKPVTLSCSQTLNHNVMYWYQQKSSQAPKLLFHYYDKDFNNEADTPDNFQSRRPNTSFCFLDIRSPGLGDTAMYLCATSRDSPGGQGAFFGQGTRLTVV.

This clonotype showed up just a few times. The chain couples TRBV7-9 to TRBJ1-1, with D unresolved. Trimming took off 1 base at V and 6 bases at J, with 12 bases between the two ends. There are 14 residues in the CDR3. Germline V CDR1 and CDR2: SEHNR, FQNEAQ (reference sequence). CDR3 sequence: CASSLETSAPEAFF. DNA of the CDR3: TGTGCCAGCAGCTTAGAGACCTCAGCCCCTGAAGCTTTCTTT.

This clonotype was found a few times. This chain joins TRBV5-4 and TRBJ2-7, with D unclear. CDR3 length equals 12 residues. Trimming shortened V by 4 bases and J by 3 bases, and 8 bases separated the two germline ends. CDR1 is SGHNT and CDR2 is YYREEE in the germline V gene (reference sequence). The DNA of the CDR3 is TGTGCCAGCAGCCCCGACGACTACGAGCAGTACTTC. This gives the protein CASSPDDYEQYF.

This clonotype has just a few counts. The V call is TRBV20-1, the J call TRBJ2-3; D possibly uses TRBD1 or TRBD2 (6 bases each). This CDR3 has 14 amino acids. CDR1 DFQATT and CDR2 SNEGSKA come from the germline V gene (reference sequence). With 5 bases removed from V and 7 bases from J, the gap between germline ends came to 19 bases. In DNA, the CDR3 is TGCAGTGCTCTCTTCCGGGGGCAACGATATACGCAGTATTTT. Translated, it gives CSALFRGQRYTQYF.

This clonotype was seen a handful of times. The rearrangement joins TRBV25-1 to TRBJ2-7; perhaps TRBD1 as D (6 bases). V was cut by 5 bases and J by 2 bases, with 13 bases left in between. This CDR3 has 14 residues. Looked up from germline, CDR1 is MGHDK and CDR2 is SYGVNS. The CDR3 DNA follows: TGTGCCAGCAGTCCCACAGGGCGACCCTACGAGCAGTACTTC. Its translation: CASSPTGRPYEQYF.

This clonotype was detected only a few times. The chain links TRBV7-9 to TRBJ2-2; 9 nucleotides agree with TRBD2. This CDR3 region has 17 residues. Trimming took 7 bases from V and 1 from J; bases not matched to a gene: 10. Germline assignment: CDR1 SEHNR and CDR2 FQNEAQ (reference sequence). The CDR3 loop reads CASNLKETSGNTGELFF. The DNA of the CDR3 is TGTGCCAGCAACCTTAAAGAGACTAGCGGGAACACCGGGGAGCTGTTTTTT.

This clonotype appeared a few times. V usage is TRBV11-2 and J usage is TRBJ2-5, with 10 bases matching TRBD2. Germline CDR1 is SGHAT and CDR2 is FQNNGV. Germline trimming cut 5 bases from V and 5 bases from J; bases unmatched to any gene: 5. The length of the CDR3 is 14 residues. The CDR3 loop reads CASSPLAGTETQYF. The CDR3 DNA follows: TGTGCCAGCAGCCCACTAGCGGGGACGGAGACCCAGTACTTC.

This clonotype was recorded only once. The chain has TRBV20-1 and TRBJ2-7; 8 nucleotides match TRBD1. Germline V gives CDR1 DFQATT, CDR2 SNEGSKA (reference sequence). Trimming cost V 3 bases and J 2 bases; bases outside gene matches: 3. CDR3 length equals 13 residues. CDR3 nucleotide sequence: TGCAGTGCTAGGGGACAGGTCCCCTACGAGCAGTACTTC. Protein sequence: CSARGQVPYEQYF.

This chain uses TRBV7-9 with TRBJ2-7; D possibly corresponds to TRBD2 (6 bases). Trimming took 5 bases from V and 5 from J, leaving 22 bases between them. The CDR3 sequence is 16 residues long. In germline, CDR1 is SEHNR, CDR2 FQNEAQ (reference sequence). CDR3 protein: CASSPPGAPGGDEQYF. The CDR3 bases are TGTGCCAGCAGCCCCCCTGGGGCACCCGGAGGGGACGAGCAGTACTTC.

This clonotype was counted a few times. For the CDR3, the DNA is TGTGCCAGCAGTGAATGGGCAGGGACTCTGGCTGGCTACACCTTC. Its protein is CASSEWAGTLAGYTF. The J gene is TRBJ1-2, the V gene TRBV6-1; D might be TRBD1 (5 bases). The germline V gene has CDR1 MNHNS and CDR2 SASEGT. Trimming pared 2 bases from V and 7 bases from J, leaving 17 bases between. The CDR3 consists of 15 residues.

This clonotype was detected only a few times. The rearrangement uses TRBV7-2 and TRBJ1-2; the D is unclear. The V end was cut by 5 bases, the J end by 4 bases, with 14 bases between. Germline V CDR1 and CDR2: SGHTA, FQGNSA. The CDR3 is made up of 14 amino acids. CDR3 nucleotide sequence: TGTGCCAGCAGCCACCCGGGTGTTGTCTATGGCTACACCTTC. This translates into CASSHPGVVYGYTF.

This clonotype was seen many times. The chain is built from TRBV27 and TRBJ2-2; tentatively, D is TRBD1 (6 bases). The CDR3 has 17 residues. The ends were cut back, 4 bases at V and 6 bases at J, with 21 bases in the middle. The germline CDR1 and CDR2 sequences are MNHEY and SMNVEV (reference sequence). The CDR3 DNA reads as TGTGCCAGCAGTTCAGGGGTCCGGGCAGGTCTTGCCGGGGAGCTGTTTTTT. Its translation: CASSSGVRAGLAGELFF.

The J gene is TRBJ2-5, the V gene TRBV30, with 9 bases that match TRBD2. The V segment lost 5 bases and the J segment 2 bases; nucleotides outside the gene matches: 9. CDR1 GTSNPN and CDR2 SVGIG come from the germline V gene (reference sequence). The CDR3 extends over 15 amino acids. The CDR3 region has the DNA TGTGCCTGGTGGGCAGCGGGGGGCATTCAAGAGACCCAGTACTTC. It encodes CAWWAAGGIQETQYF.

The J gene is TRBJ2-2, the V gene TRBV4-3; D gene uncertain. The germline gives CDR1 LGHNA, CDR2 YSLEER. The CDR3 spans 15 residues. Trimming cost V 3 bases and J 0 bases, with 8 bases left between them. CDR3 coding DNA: TGCGCCAGCAGCCAGCGTGTCACGAACACCGGGGAGCTGTTTTTT. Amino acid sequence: CASSQRVTNTGELFF.

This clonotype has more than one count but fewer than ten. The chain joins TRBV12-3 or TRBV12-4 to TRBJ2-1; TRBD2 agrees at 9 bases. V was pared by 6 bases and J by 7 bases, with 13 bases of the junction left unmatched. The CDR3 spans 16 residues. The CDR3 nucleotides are TGTGCCAGCAGCTCATCCGGGCGGGGGGGCCCTAATGAGCAGTTCTTC. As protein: CASSSSGRGGPNEQFF.